The next 24 T cell receptor beta chains were all read from a single sample in a study of control samples from healthy donors and cancer patients (dated by TCRdb to 2019 to 2021). Library method: the immunoSEQ multiplex PCR assay. TCRdb stores this immuneACCESS table with in-frame sequences only. Part of the clones is absent; in the studies checked, under half of the shortfall reflects unresolved V genes, and no reason is known for the rest. This sample comprises 150,000 to 200,000 clones, 88% of them detected only once. The ten biggest clones cover approximately 1.7% of the sample. The sequencing input was blood. The receptors come from a man aged 18 to 35 in good health.

The chain links TRBV6-1 to TRBJ1-4; D is possibly TRBD1 (5 bases). CDR1 and CDR2 from the germline V gene are MNHNS and SASEGT. This CDR3 comprises 14 residues. Between the trimmed V and J ends, which lost 2 bases and 8 bases, there was a span of 12 bases. CDR3: CASSEQGVKEKLFF. The CDR3 coding sequence is TGTGCCAGCAGTGAACAGGGAGTGAAGGAAAAACTGTTTTTT.

This clone was seen a single time. V gene TRBV9 combines with J gene TRBJ2-1; no clear D gene. V gave up 4 bases and J gave up 0 bases, with 14 bases separating them. Looked up from germline, CDR1 is SGDLS and CDR2 is YYNGEE. The CDR3 is 16 residues long. The chain's CDR3 is CASSPQFPSSYNEQFF. CDR3 sequence (DNA): TGTGCCAGCAGCCCACAGTTCCCAAGCTCCTACAATGAGCAGTTCTTC.

V gene TRBV7-2 combines with J gene TRBJ2-3; D gene unclear. V gave up 5 bases and J gave up 4 bases, with 13 bases separating them. Germline values: CDR1 SGHTA, CDR2 FQGNSA. There are 14 residues in the CDR3. The CDR3 DNA is TGTGCCAGCAGCACCCGACTCGGCCCAGATACGCAGTATTTT. Protein sequence: CASSTRLGPDTQYF.

The chain carries TRBV2 and TRBJ2-7; D may be TRBD1 (6 bases). The V gene's germline CDR1 is SNHLY and CDR2 FYNNEI. The CDR3 consists of 13 residues. V was cut by 8 bases and J by 4 bases, with 15 bases left in between. CDR3 residues: CASRSEDRYEQYF. The CDR3 bases are TGTGCCAGCCGCAGTGAGGACAGATACGAGCAGTACTTC.

J is TRBJ2-5 and V is TRBV9; 7 bases line up with TRBD2. The length of the CDR3 is 14 residues. V dropped 6 bases and J dropped 1; count of bases not matched to a gene: 6. The germline V gene has CDR1 SGDLS and CDR2 YYNGEE. The CDR3 DNA sequence: TGTGCCAGCAATTGGGGGGGTTTCCAAGAGACCCAGTACTTC. Translated: CASNWGGFQETQYF.

V gene TRBV28 combines with J gene TRBJ1-1; D not resolved. The CDR3 length is 12 residues. Germline CDR1 and CDR2: MDHEN and SYDVKM. Trimming took off 6 bases at V and 4 bases at J, with 9 bases between the two ends. The CDR3 loop reads CASRSGSTEAFF. The CDR3 nucleotides read TGTGCCAGCAGATCCGGAAGCACTGAAGCTTTCTTT.

This chain links TRBV18 with TRBJ2-1; TRBD2 is a possible D gene (5 bases). V lost 4 bases and J 3 bases, leaving 13 bases between the germline ends. CDR1 and CDR2 from the germline V gene are KGHSH and LQKENI. CDR3 size: 15 residues. Here the CDR3 DNA reads TGTGCCAGCTCACAAAACTTCGGGGTCTACAATGAGCAGTTCTTC. It yields the protein CASSQNFGVYNEQFF. The complete variable domain, with remaining parts taken from reference TRBV18 and TRBJ2-1, reads NAGVMQNPRHLVRRRGQEARLRCSPMKGHSHVYWYRQLPEEGLKFMVYLQKENIIDESGMPKERFSAEFPKEGPSILRIQQVVRGDSAAYFCASSQNFGVYNEQFFGPGTRLTVL.

This clone showed up just a few times. The V and J genes are TRBV4-2 and TRBJ2-6, with D unresolved. Germline CDR1 LGHNA, CDR2 YNFKEQ. The V and J ends lost 4 bases and 0 bases respectively, with 7 bases between them. This CDR3 spans 15 amino acids. In DNA, the CDR3 is TGTGCCAGCAGCCCGGGCGACTCTGGGGCCAACGTCCTGACTTTC. Encoded protein: CASSPGDSGANVLTF.

This clone was found once. The J gene is TRBJ1-3, the V gene TRBV29-1; D gene uncertain. Germline V gene lookup returns CDR1 SQVTM and CDR2 ANQGSEA. This CDR3 has 10 amino acids. V was cut by 4 bases and J by 8 bases, with 6 bases left in between. CDR3 DNA sequence: TGCAGCGTTGCGTGTCACACCATATATTTT. It translates to CSVACHTIYF.

The chain is built from TRBV7-8 and TRBJ2-7; 8 positions agree with TRBD1. The CDR3 is 14 residues long. Germline V gives CDR1 SGHVS, CDR2 FQNEAQ. V dropped 5 bases and J dropped 7; count of bases not matched to a gene: 10. The CDR3 DNA follows: TGTGCCAGCAGCCGAGGACAGGGAATTGGGGAGCAGTACTTC. It is translated as CASSRGQGIGEQYF.

This chain joins TRBV3-1 (or the pseudogene TRBV3-2) and TRBJ2-1; D is undetermined. Germline V gene data show CDR1 as LGHDT and CDR2 as YNNKEL (reference sequence). This CDR3 contains 13 residues. The V end lost 1 base, the J end lost 8 bases, and 9 bases lay between the germline ends. CDR3 in DNA: TGTGCCAGCAGCCAAGTGGGGTCCGATGAGCAGTTCTTC. Residues: CASSQVGSDEQFF.

Here the CDR3 reads CAISPSWGTAAYEQYF. CDR3 nucleotide sequence: TGTGCCATCAGCCCCTCGTGGGGGACAGCGGCCTACGAGCAGTACTTC. V is TRBV10-3 and J is TRBJ2-7; 7 bases are shared with TRBD1. CDR1 and CDR2 (germline): ENHRY, SYGVKD. The CDR3 has 16 residues. V was pared by 6 bases and J by 2 bases, with 13 bases of the junction left unmatched.

The CDR3 bases are TGTGCCAGCAGCTTACCTGGGTTGATCACTGAAGCTTTCTTT. Its translation: CASSLPGLITEAFF. This chain joins TRBV7-9 and TRBJ1-1; no firm D call. Trimming stripped 2 bases from V and 4 bases from J, with 11 bases between. The CDR3 covers 14 residues. Germline CDR1 reads SEHNR; CDR2 reads FQNEAQ (reference sequence).

DNA for the CDR3: TGTGCCAGCAGCCAAGGACAGGTGACTAACTATGGCTACACCTTC. It is translated as CASSQGQVTNYGYTF. The genes are TRBV3-1 (or the pseudogene TRBV3-2) and TRBJ1-2; maybe TRBD1 (6 bases). This CDR3 has 15 residues. Between the trimmed V and J ends, which lost 1 base and 0 bases, there was a span of 9 bases. Germline V gene lookup returns CDR1 LGHDT and CDR2 YNNKEL (reference sequence).

The chain combines TRBV4-2 with TRBJ2-7; the D is unclear. Germline values: CDR1 LGHNA, CDR2 YNFKEQ. V was cut by 0 bases and J by 2 bases, with 11 bases left in between. There are 15 residues in the CDR3. As DNA, the CDR3 is TGTGCCAGCAGCCAAGATGGCCTTAACCCCTACGAGCAGTACTTC. As protein: CASSQDGLNPYEQYF.

The rearrangement uses TRBV18 and TRBJ2-7; D may be TRBD1 (5 bases). V was cut by 4 bases and J by 2 bases, with 9 bases left in between. The germline CDR1 and CDR2 sequences are KGHSH and LQKENI. The CDR3 is made up of 13 amino acids. This CDR3 is CASSRGRTYEQYF. Written as DNA, the CDR3 is TGTGCCAGCTCACGGGGCAGAACCTACGAGCAGTACTTC. The entire variable domain, with the rest obtained from reference TRBV18 and TRBJ2-7, is as follows: NAGVMQNPRHLVRRRGQEARLRCSPMKGHSHVYWYRQLPEEGLKFMVYLQKENIIDESGMPKERFSAEFPKEGPSILRIQQVVRGDSAAYFCASSRGRTYEQYFGPGTRLTVT.

This clone is a singleton in its sample. This chain uses TRBV2 with TRBJ1-1; 11 bases match TRBD1. The germline V gene has CDR1 SNHLY and CDR2 FYNNEI. Trimming took 6 bases from V and 4 from J; bases not matched to a gene: 1. This CDR3 comprises 13 residues. The CDR3 coding sequence is TGTGCCAGCAGCGGGACAGGGGGCACTGAAGCTTTCTTT. Translation gives CASSGTGGTEAFF.

The chain joins TRBV30 to TRBJ1-2; D may be TRBD1 (6 bases). The V and J ends lost 8 bases and 8 bases respectively, with 18 bases between them. The CDR3 is 12 residues long. The germline V gene has CDR1 GTSNPN and CDR2 SVGIG (reference sequence). The DNA for the CDR3 is TGTGCCCACCAGGGGAGAGAGAGAGGCTACACCTTC. Translating it yields CAHQGRERGYTF.

This chain uses TRBV6-2 or TRBV6-3 with TRBJ1-5; D gene ambiguous. Germline loops: CDR1 MNHEY, CDR2 SVGEGT. V was trimmed by 2 bases and J by 0 bases, leaving 11 bases between them. The CDR3 length is 16 residues. For the CDR3, the DNA is TGTGCCAGCAGTTACCTTACAGTGGATAGCAATCAGCCCCAGCATTTT. It encodes CASSYLTVDSNQPQHF.

This chain joins TRBV7-3 and TRBJ1-6; the match to TRBD1 covers 7 bases. Germline V CDR1 and CDR2: SGHTA, FQGTGA. Unmatched junction bases numbered 0, after V lost 3 bases and J lost 7 bases. The length of the CDR3 is 13 residues. The CDR3 region is CASSLDRNSPLHF. The CDR3 nucleotides read TGTGCCAGCAGCTTGGACAGGAATTCACCCCTCCACTTT.

The rearrangement joins TRBV7-3 to TRBJ2-7, with D unclear. The CDR3 runs to 12 residues. V was trimmed by 3 bases and J by 5 bases, leaving 8 bases between them. CDR1 is SGHTA and CDR2 is FQGTGA in the germline V gene. As DNA, the CDR3 is TGTGCCAGCAGCTTTACAGTGAACGAGCAGTACTTC. Protein: CASSFTVNEQYF.

The chain is built from TRBV6-6 and TRBJ2-7; no reliable D call. Per germline, CDR1 MNHNY and CDR2 SVGAGI (reference sequence). The CDR3 consists of 15 residues. V was cut by 2 bases and J by 2 bases, with 13 bases left in between. CDR3 DNA sequence: TGTGCCAGCAGTTACACAGCCACTACGACCTACGAGCAGTACTTC. Translation gives CASSYTATTTYEQYF.

This clone was detected only once. V usage is TRBV6-1 and J usage is TRBJ1-5; D is unresolved. Trimming shortened V by 2 bases and J by 1 base, and 6 bases separated the two germline ends. Germline V gives CDR1 MNHNS, CDR2 SASEGT. This CDR3 is built from 14 residues. CDR3 coding DNA: TGTGCCAGCAGTGAACAGGTCAGCAATCAGCCCCAGCATTTT. It is translated as CASSEQVSNQPQHF.

This chain's CDR3 is CASSAGSQAEAFF. The DNA for the CDR3 is TGCGCCAGCAGCGCCGGGAGCCAGGCTGAAGCTTTCTTT. The rearrangement links TRBV4-3 to TRBJ1-1; no firm D call. CDR1 LGHNA and CDR2 YSLEER come from the germline V gene. The CDR3 is made up of 13 amino acids. Trimming took off 5 bases at V and 6 bases at J, with 13 bases between the two ends.